These T cell receptor beta chains were read from a single sample in a study of human T cells and chemical hapten exposure. Each CDR3 protein gets one entry after TCRdb re-called the RACE reads with MiXCR. Of 95,000 or so distinct CDR3 sequences listed, roughly an eighth are singletons. The sample in question was whole blood, obtained in connection with sensitization to the hapten diphenylcyclopropenone (DPC). Receptors were obtained from a woman aged 35 to 49 with alopecia areata. Some clones in this sample may be carry-over from other donors' samples. Each CDR3 is given with its conserved first and last residue. D genes are given only for firm matches. Clone size is not always given. Where it is, it says once, few, many or a class for expanded clones.

>TRBJ2-7|TRBV29-1|TRBD1|.
CSVGRDSGREQYF
TGCAGCGTTGGCCGGGACAGTGGACGCGAGCAGTACTTC
>TRBJ1-1|TRBV2|TRBD1|.
CASSPRTGKNTEAFF
TGTGCCAGCAGCCCGAGGACAGGGAAAAACACTGAAGCTTTCTTT
>TRBJ2-7|TRBV6-6|.|many
CASIPQGLIYEQYF
TGTGCCAGCATCCCACAGGGCCTAATCTACGAGCAGTACTTC
>TRBJ2-7|TRBV6-4|TRBD1|few
CASSDSNPGQGFPYEQYF
TGTGCCAGCAGTGACTCTAATCCGGGACAGGGTTTTCCCTACGAGCAGTACTTC
>TRBJ1-1|TRBV7-9|.|many
CASSLGAGLNTEPFF
TGTGCCAGCAGCTTAGGGGCAGGCCTGAACACTGAACCTTTCTTT
>TRBJ1-2|TRBV20-1|TRBD1|many
CSARRQGYGYTF
TGCAGTGCTAGGAGACAGGGCTATGGCTACACCTTC
>TRBJ2-2|TRBV7-2|.|many
CASSLYRVGQGASGELFF
TGTGCCAGCAGCTTATACCGGGTCGGGCAGGGAGCATCCGGGGAGCTGTTTTTT
>TRBJ2-7|TRBV5-1|.|few
CASGEGHNNEQYF
TGCGCCAGCGGCGAGGGACATAACAACGAGCAGTACTTC
>TRBJ2-7|TRBV28|.|few
CASRPQTGLGEQYF
TGTGCCAGCAGGCCCCAGACAGGTCTGGGGGAGCAGTACTTC
>TRBJ1-2|TRBV7-9|.|many
CASSQRSNQDYGYTF
TGTGCCAGCAGCCAGAGGAGCAACCAGGACTATGGCTACACCTTC
>TRBJ2-1|TRBV6-2/TRBV6-3|TRBD2|few
CASSGLAGHEQFF
TGTGCCAGCAGCGGATTAGCGGGGCATGAGCAGTTCTTC
>TRBJ2-7|TRBV3-1|.|many
CASSGTFYEQYF
TGTGCCAGCAGCGGGACATTCTACGAGCAGTACTTC
>TRBJ1-4|TRBV7-9|TRBD1|many
CASSLVGQGEKLFF
TGTGCCAGCAGCTTAGTGGGACAGGGCGAAAAACTGTTTTTT
>TRBJ2-7|TRBV20-1|TRBD2|many
CSAPNIRLAGLSYEQYF
TGCAGTGCTCCCAATATCCGACTAGCGGGACTCTCCTACGAGCAGTACTTC
>TRBJ1-2|TRBV12-3/TRBV12-4|.|many
CASSRDMNMGYTF
TGTGCCAGCAGTCGGGACATGAACATGGGCTACACCTTC
>TRBJ2-7|TRBV12-3/TRBV12-4|.|.
CASSPRSEQYF
TGTGCCAGCAGCCCCCGGTCCGAGCAGTACTTC
>TRBJ1-1|TRBV6-4|.|.
CASREPRVAEAFF
TGTGCCAGCAGGGAACCCCGGGTTGCTGAAGCTTTCTTT
>TRBJ1-1|TRBV10-3|.|.
CAISKGEAEAFF
TGTGCCATCAGTAAGGGCGAAGCTGAAGCTTTCTTT
>TRBJ2-5|TRBV18|.|.
CASSPPTRETQYF
TGTGCCAGCTCACCACCGACGCGGGAGACCCAGTACTTC
>TRBJ2-1|TRBV12-3/TRBV12-4|.|few
CASSPQTGEQFF
TGTGCCAGCAGCCCCCAAACCGGGGAGCAGTTCTTC
>TRBJ2-2|TRBV19|.|.
CASTPRAGTGELFF
TGTGCCAGTACCCCGAGGGCAGGGACCGGGGAGCTGTTTTTT
>TRBJ1-2|TRBV11-1|TRBD1|few
CASSLVDRDHTF
TGTGCCAGCAGCTTAGTCGACAGGGACCACACCTTC
>TRBJ2-5|TRBV5-6|TRBD1|many
CASTGPGQQETQYF
TGTGCCAGCACGGGACCGGGACAGCAAGAGACCCAGTACTTC
>TRBJ1-1|TRBV6-5|.|many
CASNWEGGSQEAFF
TGTGCCAGCAATTGGGAAGGAGGGTCCCAGGAAGCTTTCTTT
>TRBJ2-7|TRBV6-1|.|.
CASTASSYEQYF
TGTGCCAGCACCGCTAGTAGTTACGAGCAGTACTTC
>TRBJ2-7|TRBV5-4|TRBD1|.
CASSLETGRYEQYF
TGTGCCAGCAGCTTGGAGACAGGGCGCTACGAGCAGTACTTC
>TRBJ1-1|TRBV7-9|.|many
CASSSAGASEAFF
TGTGCCAGCAGCTCTGCAGGCGCGAGTGAAGCTTTCTTT
>TRBJ2-1|TRBV6-2/TRBV6-3|TRBD2|.
CASSYPSGTSGRDEQFF
TGTGCCAGCAGTTACCCCTCCGGGACTAGCGGGAGGGATGAGCAGTTCTTC
>TRBJ1-3|TRBV12-3/TRBV12-4|.|.
CASSRVSENTIYF
TGTGCCAGCAGTAGGGTTTCTGAAAACACCATATATTTT
>TRBJ1-5|TRBV6-6|TRBD1|few
CASSALDRGQNQPQHF
TGTGCCAGCAGTGCTTTGGACAGGGGGCAAAATCAGCCCCAGCATTTT
>TRBJ2-5|TRBV5-1|TRBD1|few
CASSLQGDLETQYF
TGCGCCAGCAGCTTACAGGGGGACTTGGAGACCCAGTACTTC
>TRBJ2-7|TRBV7-3|TRBD1|.
CASSLGQGDKQYF
TGTGCCAGCAGCTTAGGACAGGGCGACAAGCAGTACTTC
>TRBJ2-3|TRBV7-2|.|.
CASSLLPGRNTQYF
TGTGCCAGCAGCTTACTGCCAGGGCGAAATACGCAGTATTTT
>TRBJ2-3|TRBV29-1|.|many
CSPFGGAKHTDTQYF
TGCAGCCCTTTTGGTGGAGCGAAACACACAGATACGCAGTATTTT
>TRBJ1-6|TRBV4-1|TRBD1|.
CASSQGGQGSSESPLHF
TGCGCCAGCAGCCAAGGGGGACAGGGTAGTTCCGAGTCACCCCTCCACTTT
>TRBJ2-1|TRBV4-3|.|.
CASSQDFGLGQFF
TGCGCCAGCAGCCAAGATTTTGGGCTAGGGCAGTTCTTC
>TRBJ2-1|TRBV2|.|few
CASRGRGYNEQFF
TGTGCCAGCAGGGGCCGGGGGTACAATGAGCAGTTCTTC
>TRBJ1-6|TRBV12-3/TRBV12-4|.|.
CASRSQTTSYNSPLHF
TGTGCCAGCAGAAGCCAGACCACCTCCTATAATTCACCCCTCCACTTT
>TRBJ2-7|TRBV29-1|.|.
CSVGGTYEQYF
TGCAGCGTTGGGGGTACCTACGAGCAGTACTTC
>TRBJ1-5|TRBV27|TRBD1|many
CASRGTGFGNQPQHF
TGTGCCAGCAGAGGGACAGGCTTTGGCAATCAGCCCCAGCATTTT
>TRBJ1-5|TRBV30|.|many
CAWSAGVQSQPQHF
TGTGCCTGGAGTGCGGGAGTTCAAAGTCAGCCCCAGCATTTT
>TRBJ1-3|TRBV6-6|.|few
CASTLGGTGHSGNTIYF
TGTGCCAGCACCCTTGGAGGGACGGGTCACTCTGGAAACACCATATATTTT
>TRBJ1-2|TRBV13|TRBD1|many
CASSLGGQGSSGYTF
TGTGCCAGCAGCTTAGGGGGACAGGGATCTTCGGGCTACACCTTC
>TRBJ2-3|TRBV4-2|TRBD2|many
CASSQEGRGGTDTQYF
TGTGCCAGCAGCCAAGAAGGGAGGGGTGGCACAGATACGCAGTATTTT
>TRBJ1-1|TRBV5-1|.|many
CASSFFGSTEAFF
TGCGCCAGCAGCTTCTTCGGGAGCACTGAAGCTTTCTTT
>TRBJ2-6|TRBV4-2|.|.
CASSQDLDRSGSGANVLTF
TGTGCCAGCAGCCAAGATCTAGACAGATCAGGCTCTGGGGCCAACGTCCTGACTTTC
>TRBJ1-2|TRBV28|TRBD1|.
CASSLTGGANGYTF
TGTGCCAGCAGTTTGACAGGGGGCGCGAATGGCTACACCTTC
>TRBJ2-5|TRBV7-2|.|many
CASSLGSGAGIMETQYF
TGTGCCAGCAGCTTGGGGTCTGGGGCGGGGATTATGGAGACCCAGTACTTC
>TRBJ2-1|TRBV28|TRBD2|.
CASSLAGVDEQFF
TGTGCCAGCAGTTTAGCGGGAGTCGATGAGCAGTTCTTC
>TRBJ2-1|TRBV6-2/TRBV6-3|.|.
CASSYPSHEQFF
TGTGCCAGCAGTTATCCCAGCCATGAGCAGTTCTTC
>TRBJ1-1|TRBV7-9|.|.
CASSLFRGRGTEAFF
TGTGCCAGCAGCCTCTTCAGGGGTCGGGGCACTGAAGCTTTCTTT
>TRBJ2-7|TRBV9|.|few
CASSVDGSLTYEQYF
TGTGCCAGCAGCGTAGACGGCAGCTTAACCTACGAGCAGTACTTC